This TCR beta chain was documented in a study of Ad26.COV2.S vaccination and SARS-CoV-2 variants. Treatment given: approximately 18 received Ad26.COV2.S at low or high dose, single or two shots; about 5 received placebo; per-sample allocation not given. The investigators took samples on day 63 after the first vaccine or placebo injection. Generated by immunoSEQ multiplex PCR, the TCRdb table keeps only in-frame clones and is missing some. The profile shows 250,000 or so clones, roughly 87% of them singletons. Details on this clone: Its antigen is not known.

Study-wide results and limits: TCR breadth and depth estimates may have understated total T cell responses. Participants given vaccine showed non-spike TCR breadth similar to that of placebo recipients.

The sequence was obtained from a person between 18 and 65 years old who received the Ad26.COV2.S COVID-19 vaccine or a placebo. The sequencing here drew on peripheral blood, taken in a trial of Ad26.COV2.S vaccine versus placebo.

CDR3 protein: CASRTGLAYGYTF. CDR3 bases: TGTGCCAGCAGGACAGGGTTGGCCTATGGCTACACCTTC. The V call is TRBV6-5, the J call TRBJ1-2; 7 nucleotides match TRBD1. Germline V CDR1 and CDR2: MNHEY, SVGAGI. CDR3 size: 13 residues. With V trimmed by 6 bases and J by 4 bases, 5 bases remained unmatched.